Listed below are T cell receptor beta chains from one sample, sequenced in a study of shared clonotypes between healthy human individuals. Only in-frame clones appear in the TCRdb table, and some are missing; sequencing was by immunoSEQ multiplex PCR. The sample shows millions of clones, approximately 94% of them seen only once. The material sequenced was naive CD8+ T cells sorted from blood. The origin of the receptors is a man between 18 and 35 years old in good health. The CDR3 runs from the conserved cysteine through the conserved F or W. Each record gives: J gene, clone size, D gene, V gene, CDR3 protein, CDR3 DNA. The D gene is left open where the match is weak. Expanded clones get a size class; other rows say once, few or many, or leave the size out.

>TRBJ2-7|once|-|TRBV5-6
CASSLLAVAYEQYF
TGTGCCAGCAGCTTGCTGGCAGTAGCCTACGAGCAGTACTTC
>TRBJ1-5|-|-|TRBV7-9
CASSLSRGTSNQPQHF
TGTGCCAGCAGCTTATCCCGGGGGACTAGCAATCAGCCCCAGCATTTT
>TRBJ2-2|-|-|TRBV4-1
CASSQDNTGELFF
TGCGCCAGCAGCCAAGACAACACCGGGGAGCTGTTTTTT
>TRBJ2-1|-|TRBD2|TRBV4-1
CASSQRAGGYNEQFF
TGCGCCAGCAGCCAAAGAGCGGGAGGGTACAATGAGCAGTTCTTC
>TRBJ1-1|-|-|TRBV6-5
CASSYPGAGTEAFF
TGTGCCAGCAGTTATCCAGGCGCGGGCACTGAAGCTTTCTTT
>TRBJ2-3|-|-|TRBV6-6
CASSLQGRLDTQYF
TGTGCCAGCAGTTTACAGGGTCGGCTAGATACGCAGTATTTT
>TRBJ2-7|-|-|TRBV2
CASSESVQFSYEQYF
TGTGCCAGCAGTGAATCGGTACAGTTTTCCTACGAGCAGTACTTC
>TRBJ1-5|-|-|TRBV10-2
CASSPTGGNQPQHF
TGCGCCAGCAGTCCGACTGGGGGCAATCAGCCCCAGCATTTT
>TRBJ1-5|-|-|TRBV7-2
CASSRDDSANQPQHF
TGTGCCAGCAGTCGGGATGACAGCGCGAATCAGCCCCAGCATTTT
>TRBJ2-5|-|-|TRBV7-9
CASSPSFREQETQYF
TGTGCCAGCAGCCCTAGTTTCAGGGAACAAGAGACCCAGTACTTC
>TRBJ2-5|-|-|TRBV27
CVSVEVRGNQETQYF
TGTGTCTCAGTTGAAGTGAGGGGCAACCAAGAGACCCAGTACTTC
>TRBJ2-3|-|-|TRBV5-4
CATPTGGGPDTQYF
TGTGCCACTCCAACAGGCGGGGGCCCAGATACGCAGTATTTT
>TRBJ2-7|-|TRBD2|TRBV27
CASSLLIPSGSSYEQYF
TGTGCCAGCAGTTTACTTATCCCTAGCGGTTCGTCCTACGAGCAGTACTTC
>TRBJ1-1|once|-|TRBV7-9
CASSLADSGAFF
TGTGCCAGCAGCTTAGCCGACAGTGGGGCTTTCTTT
>TRBJ2-7|-|-|TRBV10-3
CAISEPEEEQYF
TGTGCCATCAGTGAGCCGGAGGAAGAGCAGTACTTC
>TRBJ1-5|-|-|TRBV6-1
CASSEAWGYQPQHF
TGTGCCAGCAGTGAAGCGTGGGGTTACCAGCCCCAGCATTTT
>TRBJ1-2|-|-|TRBV9
CASSEALWGSNYGYTF
TGTGCCAGCAGCGAAGCCCTTTGGGGGAGCAACTATGGCTACACCTTC
>TRBJ2-7|-|TRBD2|TRBV6-1
CASLGNGRAPLEQYF
TGTGCCAGTCTCGGTAATGGGAGGGCCCCTCTGGAGCAGTACTTC
>TRBJ1-1|-|-|TRBV5-5
CASSFWPGTNTEAFF
TGTGCCAGCAGCTTTTGGCCAGGAACGAACACTGAAGCTTTCTTT
>TRBJ2-7|-|-|TRBV4-1
CASSPRDLSYEQYF
TGCGCCAGCAGCCCACGGGACTTGTCCTACGAGCAGTACTTC
>TRBJ2-2|-|-|TRBV9
CASSVMGSTGELFF
TGTGCCAGCAGCGTAATGGGGTCCACCGGGGAGCTGTTTTTT
>TRBJ2-7|-|-|TRBV9
CASSVGPEGRAYEQYF
TGTGCCAGCAGCGTAGGCCCCGAGGGGCGGGCCTACGAGCAGTACTTC
>TRBJ2-7|-|-|TRBV4-1
CASSQDTLGVPYEQYF
TGCGCCAGCAGCCAAGACACCCTCGGGGTCCCATACGAGCAGTACTTC
>TRBJ1-1|once|-|TRBV7-9
CASSSWGSWAEAFF
TGTGCCAGCAGTTCTTGGGGGAGTTGGGCTGAAGCTTTCTTT
>TRBJ2-7|-|TRBD2|TRBV4-1
CASSQTGLAEYEQYF
TGCGCCAGCAGCCAGACGGGACTAGCCGAATACGAGCAGTACTTC
>TRBJ1-1|-|TRBD1|TRBV28
CASSFGTGNTEAFF
TGTGCCAGCAGTTTTGGGACAGGGAACACTGAAGCTTTCTTT
>TRBJ1-1|-|-|TRBV27
CASSLMTGETVMRFF
TGTGCCAGCAGTCTAATGACGGGGGAAACGGTAATGAGGTTCTTT
>TRBJ2-7|-|-|TRBV4-1
CASSQGPGQTYEQYF
TGCGCCAGCAGCCAAGGTCCCGGCCAGACCTACGAGCAGTACTTC
>TRBJ2-4|few|-|TRBV7-9
CASSSQVAKNIQYF
TGTGCCAGCAGCTCACAGGTAGCCAAAAACATTCAGTACTTC
>TRBJ1-6|-|TRBD1|TRBV27
CASSLLDRGSPLHF
TGTGCCAGCAGTTTACTGGACAGGGGCTCACCCCTCCACTTT
>TRBJ2-7|-|-|TRBV4-1
CASSHRPGAYEQYF
TGCGCCAGCAGCCATCGGCCGGGGGCTTACGAGCAGTACTTC
>TRBJ1-5|-|-|TRBV30
CAWSGGGASNQPQHF
TGTGCCTGGAGTGGAGGGGGGGCGAGCAATCAGCCCCAGCATTTT
>TRBJ2-7|-|-|TRBV27
CASAWRQDSYEQYF
TGTGCCAGCGCTTGGCGGCAGGACTCCTACGAGCAGTACTTC
>TRBJ1-1|-|-|TRBV6-6
CASSYSRYTEAFF
TGTGCCAGCAGTTACTCACGGTACACTGAAGCTTTCTTT
>TRBJ1-6|-|-|TRBV27
CASSLGVAGHNSPLHF
TGTGCCAGCAGTTTGGGGGTGGCAGGACATAATTCACCCCTCCACTTT
>TRBJ2-7|-|-|TRBV2
CASSEGRLVVTSEQYF
TGTGCCAGCAGTGAAGGCAGGCTAGTTGTTACGTCCGAGCAGTACTTC
>TRBJ1-4|-|-|TRBV14
CASSQDYIGTTNEKLFF
TGTGCCAGCAGCCAAGATTATATCGGGACAACTAATGAAAAACTGTTTTTT
>TRBJ2-3|-|-|TRBV7-9
CASSLAPTDTQYF
TGTGCCAGCAGCTTAGCCCCCACAGATACGCAGTATTTT
>TRBJ2-5|-|-|TRBV2
CASRSLVDSQETQYF
TGTGCCAGCAGATCCCTCGTAGACTCCCAAGAGACCCAGTACTTC
>TRBJ1-1|-|-|TRBV6-5
CASSWEVNTEAFF
TGTGCCAGCAGTTGGGAGGTTAACACTGAAGCTTTCTTT
>TRBJ2-7|-|-|TRBV28
CASSSVRDITYEQYF
TGTGCCAGCAGTTCGGTGAGGGACATAACCTACGAGCAGTACTTC
>TRBJ2-3|-|-|TRBV20-1
CSAKEVDTQYF
TGCAGTGCTAAGGAGGTAGATACGCAGTATTTT
>TRBJ2-7|-|TRBD2|TRBV27
CASREGLAGREQYF
TGTGCCAGCAGAGAGGGACTAGCGGGACGTGAGCAGTACTTC
>TRBJ2-3|-|TRBD2|TRBV27
CASSLSRLAGGPDTQYF
TGTGCCAGCAGTTTATCGCGTTTAGCGGGGGGGCCAGATACGCAGTATTTT
>TRBJ1-6|few|-|TRBV18
CASSLGDQDVSSPLHF
TGTGCCAGCTCCCTCGGGGATCAGGACGTAAGTTCACCCCTCCACTTT
>TRBJ2-7|-|-|TRBV9
CASSDGSSYEQYF
TGTGCCAGCAGCGATGGGAGTTCCTACGAGCAGTACTTC
>TRBJ1-2|-|TRBD1|TRBV5-4
CASSLSPGQVNYGYTF
TGTGCCAGCAGCTTGTCACCGGGACAGGTTAACTATGGCTACACCTTC
>TRBJ2-5|-|-|TRBV7-8
CASSLARQETQYF
TGTGCCAGCAGCTTAGCCCGGCAAGAGACCCAGTACTTC
>TRBJ2-7|once|TRBD2|TRBV7-2
CASSPTGGSYEQYF
TGTGCCAGCAGCCCTACGGGCGGGAGCTACGAGCAGTACTTC
>TRBJ2-1|-|TRBD2|TRBV28
CASSFTTSGNNEQFF
TGTGCCAGCAGTTTTACGACTAGCGGTAACAATGAGCAGTTCTTC
>TRBJ2-2|-|TRBD1|TRBV4-3
CASSYRGLTGELFF
TGCGCCAGCAGCTACAGGGGGTTGACCGGGGAGCTGTTTTTT
>TRBJ2-1|-|-|TRBV25-1
CASSEYHHRPEQFF
TGTGCCAGCAGTGAATATCATCACCGACCGGAGCAGTTCTTC